Shown below are 6 T cell receptor beta chains from a single sample sequenced in a study of blood T cell repertoires in COVID-19. TCRdb's copy holds only in-frame clones and misses some; the assay was immunoSEQ multiplex PCR. The sample lists 190,000 or so clones, 75% to 90% occurring once. Input material: PBMCs or T cells enriched from blood (not recorded which). These receptors originate from a woman aged 25 to 45 who had been exposed to COVID-19.

CDR3 bases: TGCGCCAGCAGCCCCAGAGGTGAAAAACTGTTTTTT. As protein: CASSPRGEKLFF. The rearrangement uses TRBV5-1 and TRBJ1-4; no definite D call. Trimming removed 4 bases at V and 7 bases at J, with 8 bases between. The CDR3 runs to 12 residues. Germline loops: CDR1 SGHRS, CDR2 YFSETQ.

V usage is TRBV7-8 and J usage is TRBJ2-7; D may be TRBD2 (5 bases). Trimming stripped 2 bases from V and 0 bases from J, with 11 bases between. The CDR3 consists of 15 residues. Germline assignment: CDR1 SGHVS and CDR2 FQNEAQ. CDR3 protein: CASSLHLGDSYEQYF. As DNA, the CDR3 is TGTGCCAGCAGCTTACACCTCGGGGACTCCTACGAGCAGTACTTC.

The chain recombines TRBV6-1 with TRBJ1-2, with a weak D call TRBD1 (5 bases). V was pared by 0 bases and J by 7 bases, with 12 bases between. The germline gives CDR1 MNHNS, CDR2 SASEGT. The CDR3 is 14 residues long. CDR3 DNA: TGTGCCAGCAGTGAAGCAGGAGGGGTTGGTGGCTACACCTTC. Translation gives CASSEAGGVGGYTF.

The rearrangement joins TRBV28 to TRBJ2-5; D is unclear. Germline CDR1 reads MDHEN; CDR2 reads SYDVKM. The CDR3 loop spans 15 amino acids. Trimming removed 6 bases from V and 2 bases from J, with 16 bases in between. The DNA of the CDR3 is TGTGCCAGCAGCACCCTACTGGAGTGGCAAGAGACCCAGTACTTC. This encodes CASSTLLEWQETQYF. Full variable domain (rest looked up from reference TRBV28 and TRBJ2-5): DVKVTQSSRYLVKRTGEKVFLECVQDMDHENMFWYRQDPGLGLRLIYFSYDVKMKEKGDIPEGYSVSREKKERFSLILESASTNQTSMYLCASSTLLEWQETQYFGPGTRLLVL.

This clone has a single count. The V call is TRBV7-2, the J call TRBJ1-4, with TRBD1 identical over 8 bases. The CDR3 is 13 residues long. The junction had 3 bases not matched to a gene; V was cut back by 2 bases and J by 10 bases. Germline CDR1 and CDR2: SGHTA and FQGNSA. CDR3 sequence reads: CASSLQGARKLFF. CDR3 coding DNA: TGTGCCAGCAGCTTACAGGGGGCCCGAAAACTGTTTTTT.

Concerning this clone itself: The sample holds other DNA sequences that translate to the same CDR3. The chain joins TRBV9 to TRBJ1-2, with 8 bases identical to TRBD1. V shed 3 bases, J shed 3 bases, and the junction held 4 bases outside the gene matches. Germline CDR1 reads SGDLS; CDR2 reads YYNGEE. The CDR3 extends over 14 amino acids. Here the CDR3 reads CASSGGQGDYGYTF. The CDR3 DNA follows: TGTGCCAGCAGCGGAGGACAGGGTGACTATGGCTACACCTTC.